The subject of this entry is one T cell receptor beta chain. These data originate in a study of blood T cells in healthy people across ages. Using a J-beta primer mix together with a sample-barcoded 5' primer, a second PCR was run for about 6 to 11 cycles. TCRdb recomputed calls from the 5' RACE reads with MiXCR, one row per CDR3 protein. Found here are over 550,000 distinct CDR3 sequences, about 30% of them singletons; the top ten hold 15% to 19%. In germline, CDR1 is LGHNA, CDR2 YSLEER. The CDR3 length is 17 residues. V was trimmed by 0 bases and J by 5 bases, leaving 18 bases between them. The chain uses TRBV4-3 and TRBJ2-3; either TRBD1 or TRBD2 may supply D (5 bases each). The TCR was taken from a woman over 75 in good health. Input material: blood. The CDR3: CASSQDRPGAPLDTQYF. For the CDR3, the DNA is TGCGCCAGCAGCCAAGATCGACCCGGGGCCCCCTTAGATACGCAGTATTTT.